This TCR beta chain was recovered during a study of post-analysis software for immune sequencing data (dated by TCRdb to between 2015 and 2017). About the full investigation: The recorded disease courses included relapsing-remitting, secondary progressive and progressive-relapsing multiple sclerosis, and some patients had no subtype annotation. The patient repertoires were compared against around eleven previously published healthy control repertoires obtained from donors aged 6 to 25 years. A subset of samples was prepared in parallel using single-end sample barcoding, then pooled and co-amplified after Illumina adapter ligation. Beyond this particular receptor, the publication reports: Patients showed significantly higher frequencies than controls for about 5 TRBV segments, among them TRBV5-6, TRBV5-1 and TRBV20-1. The control group was slightly older than the multiple sclerosis patient group. Significantly lower normalized Chao1 diversity was found in multiple sclerosis patients than in controls, suggesting substantial peripheral T-cell clonal expansion. Direct clustering with F measure revealed strong co-clustering of samples prepared in the same batch, which led to a batch-effect correction.

To demonstrate the VDJtools post-analysis software, the study profiled TCR beta repertoires from the peripheral blood of about 13 young patients with multiple sclerosis. The multiple sclerosis patients were children and adolescents between about 6 and 16 years of age. After removal of 4 bases from V and 9 bases from J, the junction retains 6 bases not matched to a gene. The germline V gene sets CDR1 to ENHRY and CDR2 to SYGVKD. Including cysteine and phenylalanine, the CDR3 has 13 amino acids. Only the CDR3 DNA is retained, 39 bases long and in frame from the first base. A note on this clonotype: Its antigen is unknown. It has no much larger one-base neighbor in the sample; base qualities were not kept.

The protocol used for the library was PCR. TCRdb records Illumina HiSeq 2500 as the sequencer. To reduce PCR and sequencing biases, unique molecular identifiers were incorporated into the TCR beta cDNA libraries. Per 1 to 10 million input T cells, approximately 500,000 cDNA molecules were obtained, such that each molecule approximated one T cell. Patient libraries were prepared and sequenced with the same protocol used for the earlier healthy control dataset. Within a given batch, samples were prepared together, multiplexed and sequenced on the same HiSeq lane. On the authors' methods: MIGEC handled the raw barcoded reads, throwing out single-read molecular identifier groups before consensus assembly and CDR3 extraction. Clonotype tables were post-analysed with VDJtools, normalizing diversity by down-sampling all datasets to the smallest sample size. To correct batch-related cross-sample contamination, repertoire overlap clustering matched CDR3 amino acid sequences but not nucleotide sequences. TCRdb's own reprocessing of the public reads used fastp at Q25 and MiXCR and kept productive beta chains. Rows merge per CDR3 protein into single entries with the most common DNA and genes. The authors' filters were not applied to this entry. In all, the sample holds about 430,000 distinct CDR3 sequences, and 35% to 45% of those were seen once. The ten biggest clones cover approximately 7.7% of the sample.

The sequenced sample was blood. The V gene is TRBV10-3 and the J gene is TRBJ2-1; 7 middle bases align to TRBD2. This clonotype was obtained from a girl aged 2 to 10 with multiple sclerosis. The DNA sequence follows: TGTGCCATCAGTGCAAGTAGCGGGCGTGAGCAGTTCTTC. Translation gives CAISASSGREQFF.